This paragraph reports one T cell receptor beta chain. Its antigen is as yet unknown. The CDR3 is cut off 3 residues early in the read; its end comes from the germline J gene. These data originate in a study of T cell clonality in common variable immunodeficiency. Notes on the study in general: Reportedly, TCR beta sequences from common variable immunodeficiency showed fewer deletions and N-nucleotide insertions.

The germline V gene encodes CDR1 GTSNPN and CDR2 SVGIG (reference sequence). The CDR3 loop spans 12 amino acids. V dropped 7 bases and J dropped 7 bases, with 13 bases sitting between them. CVID and control samples used equivalent genomic DNA input. Profiling relied on immunoSEQ multiplex PCR, and the TCRdb table lists in-frame clones only, not all of them. The sample yields 25,000 to 35,000 clones, without any singletons. This rearrangement joins TRBV30 to TRBJ2-2; maybe TRBD1 (5 bases). The sequence came from a human donor with common variable immunodeficiency. Material: peripheral blood mononuclear cells. CDR3 DNA, as far as it was read: TGTGCCTCAGCAGGGTATGGCGGGGAG. Protein: CASAGYGGE. The whole CDR3 sequence reads CASAGYGGELFF.